This T cell receptor beta chain was found in a study of human T cells and chemical hapten exposure. Using its own MiXCR run on the RACE reads, TCRdb lists one record per CDR3 protein. The sample includes about 92,000 distinct CDR3 sequences, about 8.9% of them seen just once. This clonotype was recorded a few times. Trimming at V came to 9 bases and at J to 9 bases, leaving 10 bases not matched to a gene. Germline CDR1 SGHRS, CDR2 YFSETQ. The CDR3 is 14 residues long. Described time point: pre-sensitization, week 0. Treatment of the sample: therapeutic diphenylcyclopropenone sensitization with weekly scalp DPC. Total RNA came from unfractionated whole blood.

The TCR was taken from a woman in her thirties or forties with alopecia areata. Some clones in this sample may be carry-over from other donors' samples. The chain links TRBV5-1 to TRBJ1-6; 9 bases agree with TRBD1. The specimen comprised whole blood, sampled in connection with sensitization to the hapten diphenylcyclopropenone (DPC). The CDR3 is CATSPGQGGSPLHF. CDR3 in DNA: TGCGCCACCTCACCGGGACAGGGTGGTTCACCCCTCCACTTT.